Listed here are 14 T cell receptor beta chains from one sample, sequenced in a study of beta chain features in type 1 diabetes. As every portion of the isolated RNA was reverse transcribed, the sequencing read expressed TCRB transcripts. The assay was immunoSEQ multiplex PCR, and TCRdb's table has in-frame clones only and misses some. The data hold nearly 350,000 clones, with 8% observed a single time. The sequenced sample was central memory CD4+ T cells from blood. The source is a woman between 18 and 30 years old in good health.

There are a few counts of this clone. V and J are TRBV6-6 and TRBJ2-5; 9 nucleotides align to TRBD1. Germline V CDR1 and CDR2: MNHNY, SVGAGI (reference sequence). The CDR3 spans 16 residues. V was pared by 5 bases and J by 3 bases, with 10 bases of the junction left unmatched. This CDR3 reads CASSPGRGQGEETQYF. DNA for the CDR3: TGTGCCAGCAGTCCGGGGCGGGGACAGGGAGAAGAGACCCAGTACTTC.

The chain recombines TRBV7-2 with TRBJ2-5; D is perhaps TRBD1 (6 bases). The CDR3 sequence is 14 residues long. Trimming left V 5 bases short and J 5 bases short, with 15 bases between. CDR1 is SGHTA, CDR2 FQGNSA, per germline. In nucleotides, the CDR3 is TGTGCCAGCAGCCTGGGGGCGGCCCAGGAGACCCAGTACTTC. Translated: CASSLGAAQETQYF. Supplemented by reference TRBV7-2 and TRBJ2-5, the full variable domain reads GAGVSQSPSNKVTEKGKDVELRCDPISGHTALYWYRQSLGQGLEFLIYFQGNSAPDKSGLPSDRFSAERTGGSVSTLTIQRTQQEDSAVYLCASSLGAAQETQYFGPGTRLLVL.

The chain combines TRBV4-3 with TRBJ2-3; no reliable D call. Trimming removed 2 bases at V and 2 bases at J, with 14 bases between. Germline CDR1 reads LGHNA; CDR2 reads YSLEER. This CDR3 comprises 16 residues. Written as DNA, the CDR3 is TGCGCCAGCAGCCAAACGCCAGCGAGTTACACAGATACGCAGTATTTT. This gives the protein CASSQTPASYTDTQYF.

The chain combines TRBV6-5 with TRBJ2-5, with D tentatively TRBD2 (6 bases). Trimming removed 0 bases at V and 1 base at J, with 9 bases between. Germline CDR1 and CDR2: MNHEY and SVGAGI. There are 15 residues in the CDR3. The CDR3 DNA is TGTGCCAGCAGTTACTCGCCGGGACTCCAAGAGACCCAGTACTTC. Its protein is CASSYSPGLQETQYF.

CDR3 residues: CASSQGLRETQYF. Here the CDR3 DNA reads TGCGCCAGCAGCCAAGGTTTAAGAGAGACCCAGTACTTC. The chain couples TRBV4-3 to TRBJ2-5; D not certain. CDR1 and CDR2 from the germline V gene are LGHNA and YSLEER. The CDR3 length is 13 residues. Trimming stripped 1 base from V and 4 bases from J, with 7 bases between.

This clone was seen only a few times. Other nucleotide sequences in the sample specify the same CDR3. The chain employs TRBV18 and TRBJ1-5, with D unclear. The ends were cut back, 3 bases at V and 7 bases at J, with 10 bases in the middle. The CDR3 covers 13 residues. The germline gives CDR1 KGHSH, CDR2 LQKENI. In nucleotides, the CDR3 is TGTGCCAGCTCACCGGGAGCTGACCAGCCCCAGCATTTT. It translates to CASSPGADQPQHF.

This clone was detected a few times. The chain recombines TRBV5-4 with TRBJ2-5, with D possibly being TRBD1 (5 bases). Trimming left V 3 bases short and J 4 bases short, with 10 bases between. Germline V gene data show CDR1 as SGHNT and CDR2 as YYREEE (reference sequence). The CDR3 consists of 13 residues. This CDR3 reads CASSYQGGETQYF. In DNA, the CDR3 is TGTGCCAGCAGCTACCAGGGTGGAGAGACCCAGTACTTC.

The chain uses TRBV28 and TRBJ1-1; D perhaps matches TRBD1 (5 bases). Trimming took 7 bases from V and 1 from J, leaving 13 bases between them. Germline lookup yields CDR1 MDHEN and CDR2 SYDVKM. The CDR3 covers 14 residues. The CDR3 is CASTRRGSNTEAFF. The DNA for the CDR3 is TGTGCCAGCACCCGCCGGGGCTCGAACACTGAAGCTTTCTTT.

The genes are TRBV6-5 and TRBJ2-3, with D perhaps TRBD1 or TRBD2 (5 bases each). The length of the CDR3 is 16 residues. Trimming removed 2 bases at V and 2 bases at J, with 14 bases between. Looked up from germline, CDR1 is MNHEY and CDR2 is SVGAGI. The CDR3 bases are TGTGCCAGCAGTTACCACCGGGACCGAACCACAGATACGCAGTATTTT. Protein: CASSYHRDRTTDTQYF.

The V gene is TRBV7-9, the J gene TRBJ2-7, with 7 bases fitting TRBD1. V was pared by 6 bases and J by 6 bases, with 8 bases of the junction left unmatched. The CDR3 contains 13 residues. Germline V lookup: CDR1 SEHNR, CDR2 FQNEAQ (reference sequence). The CDR3 spells CASRSTGSGEQYF. The CDR3 DNA reads as TGTGCCAGCAGATCGACAGGGTCAGGCGAGCAGTACTTC. The whole variable domain, remainder taken from reference TRBV7-9 and TRBJ2-7, is DTGVSQNPRHKITKRGQNVTFRCDPISEHNRLYWYRQTLGQGPEFLTYFQNEAQLEKSRLLSDRFSAERPKGSFSTLEIQRTEQGDSAMYLCASRSTGSGEQYFGPGTRLTVT.

This clone occurred many times. CDR3 DNA sequence: TGTGCCAGCAGCTTAGTCGCAGAAAACACTGAAGCTTTCTTT. Encoded protein: CASSLVAENTEAFF. The V call is TRBV7-2, the J call TRBJ1-1; no firm D call. V was clipped by 1 base and J by 2 bases, with 8 bases between them. Germline assignment: CDR1 SGHTA and CDR2 FQGNSA. The CDR3 covers 14 residues.

This clone has just a few counts. The V gene is TRBV9, the J gene TRBJ2-5; 9 bases match TRBD1. CDR1 and CDR2 from the germline V gene are SGDLS and YYNGEE. This CDR3 is 14 amino acids long. Losses at the gene ends were 5 bases for V and 5 bases for J; bases not matched to a gene: 7. The chain's CDR3 is CASSSGQGRETQYF. In nucleotides, the CDR3 is TGTGCCAGCAGTTCCGGACAGGGGAGGGAGACCCAGTACTTC.

This clone was counted at least ten times. The genes are TRBV4-3 and TRBJ2-1, with D unresolved. V was trimmed by 0 bases and J by 6 bases, leaving 15 bases between them. The V gene's germline CDR1 is LGHNA and CDR2 YSLEER. This CDR3 comprises 16 residues. The CDR3 DNA reads as TGCGCCAGCAGCCAAGAAGTGCGATCGATGAGCAATGAGCAGTTCTTC. Translated: CASSQEVRSMSNEQFF.

The chain joins TRBV2 to TRBJ2-4; D gene ambiguous. Germline CDR1 reads SNHLY; CDR2 reads FYNNEI. Trimming removed 3 bases from V and 0 bases from J, with 6 bases in between. CDR3 size: 14 residues. In DNA, the CDR3 is TGTGCCAGCAGTGAGGTTCTAGCCAAAAACATTCAGTACTTC. Protein: CASSEVLAKNIQYF.